Listed below are T cell receptor beta chains from one sample, sequenced in a study of cytomegalovirus exposure and HLA in healthy donors. Assay: immunoSEQ multiplex PCR; the TCRdb copy retains only in-frame clones and omits some. This table holds a few hundred thousand clones, 90% found once. The material sequenced was PBMCs. The receptors derive from a woman aged 25 to 45 in good health and CMV-seronegative. CDR3s include the opening cysteine and the closing phenylalanine or tryptophan. D genes are given only for firm matches. Size tells how often a clone was seen (once, few, many) or the class of an expanded clone, and some rows leave it out.

cdr3_length d_call clone_size j_call v_call cdr3_aa cdr3_nt
15 NA NA TRBJ2-3 TRBV2 CASSDLGAGTDTQYF TGTGCCAGCAGTGATCTGGGGGCAGGCACAGATACGCAGTATTTT
15 TRBD1 NA TRBJ2-7 TRBV4-2 CASSQAGTGVHEQYF TGTGCCAGCAGCCAAGCCGGGACAGGGGTCCACGAGCAGTACTTC
14 NA NA TRBJ2-1 TRBV7-9 CASLYSLGSNEQFF TGTGCCAGCCTCTATAGCCTTGGGTCGAATGAGCAGTTCTTC
15 NA NA TRBJ2-2 TRBV9 CASSVSGRYAGELFF TGTGCCAGCAGCGTGTCAGGGCGGTACGCCGGGGAGCTGTTTTTT
15 TRBD2 NA TRBJ2-3 TRBV27 CASSSGTSVSDTQYF TGTGCCAGCAGCTCCGGGACTAGCGTTTCGGATACGCAGTATTTT
13 NA NA TRBJ2-3 TRBV7-3 CASSFERSGTQYF TGTGCCAGCAGCTTTGAACGGTCAGGTACGCAGTATTTT
13 NA NA TRBJ1-4 TRBV14 CASSQSLGEKLFF TGTGCCAGCAGCCAATCTCTAGGTGAAAAACTGTTTTTT
16 TRBD2 once TRBJ2-1 TRBV18 CASSPFIAGGRNEQFF TGTGCCAGCTCACCATTTATAGCGGGAGGGCGTAATGAGCAGTTCTTC
15 NA NA TRBJ2-7 TRBV7-9 CASSLRAEPVEEQYF TGTGCCAGCAGCTTAAGGGCGGAGCCGGTTGAGGAGCAGTACTTC
14 TRBD2 NA TRBJ2-1 TRBV9 CASSEAGAGDEQFF TGTGCCAGCAGCGAAGCGGGAGCTGGCGATGAGCAGTTCTTC
14 NA NA TRBJ2-7 TRBV27 CASSLTAALGKQYF TGTGCCAGCAGTTTAACGGCCGCTCTAGGGAAGCAGTACTTC
14 NA NA TRBJ2-6 TRBV11-2 CASSFRERANVLTF TGTGCCAGCAGCTTCAGGGAGAGGGCCAACGTCCTGACTTTC
18 NA NA TRBJ2-4 TRBV4-3 CASSQDLAGRGAKNIQYF TGCGCCAGCAGCCAAGATCTCGCAGGGCGGGGAGCCAAAAACATTCAGTACTTC
15 NA NA TRBJ2-7 TRBV25-1 CASSEQGALNYEQYF TGTGCCAGCAGTGAACAGGGAGCTCTCAACTACGAGCAGTACTTC
16 NA NA TRBJ2-2 TRBV2 CASSDLGETGPGELFF TGTGCCAGCAGTGATTTGGGGGAAACAGGGCCCGGGGAGCTGTTTTTT
18 TRBD2 NA TRBJ2-1 TRBV11-2 CASSLEVLLAGRNNEQFF TGTGCCAGCAGCTTAGAGGTTTTACTAGCGGGGAGGAACAATGAGCAGTTCTTC